This paragraph reports one T cell receptor beta chain. Its antigen remains unidentified. Profiled with immunoSEQ multiplex PCR; TCRdb holds only in-frame clones, not every one. The table lists over 1.4 million clones, roughly 96% of them singletons. This sample is drawn from a study of shared clonotypes between healthy human individuals. Study-wide background: Three plates were used per donor for CD4 naive, three for CD4 memory, two for CD8 naive and one for CD8 memory.

Study-wide results and caveats: Clonotypes that were shared across four donors made up approximately 5% of naive CD4 clonotypes. Non-shared clonotypes showed lower generation probabilities than clonotypes common to all four donors. In the sorted subsets, rarefaction showed sequencing was incomplete despite large depth.

V was shortened by 0 bases and J by 5 bases, with 18 bases between the two germline ends. The germline CDR1 and CDR2 sequences are SGHRS and YFSETQ. CDR3 length: 16 amino acids. The chain combines TRBV5-1 with TRBJ2-7; D perhaps matches TRBD2 (6 bases). The sample comprised naive CD4+ T cells sorted from blood. Subset noted: CD45RA+ positively selected. This receptor was identified in a man between 25 and 39 years old in good health. CDR3 nucleotides: TGCGCCAGCAGCTTGGGATGGGGGGAACTTACGGACGAGCAGTACTTC. It translates to CASSLGWGELTDEQYF.